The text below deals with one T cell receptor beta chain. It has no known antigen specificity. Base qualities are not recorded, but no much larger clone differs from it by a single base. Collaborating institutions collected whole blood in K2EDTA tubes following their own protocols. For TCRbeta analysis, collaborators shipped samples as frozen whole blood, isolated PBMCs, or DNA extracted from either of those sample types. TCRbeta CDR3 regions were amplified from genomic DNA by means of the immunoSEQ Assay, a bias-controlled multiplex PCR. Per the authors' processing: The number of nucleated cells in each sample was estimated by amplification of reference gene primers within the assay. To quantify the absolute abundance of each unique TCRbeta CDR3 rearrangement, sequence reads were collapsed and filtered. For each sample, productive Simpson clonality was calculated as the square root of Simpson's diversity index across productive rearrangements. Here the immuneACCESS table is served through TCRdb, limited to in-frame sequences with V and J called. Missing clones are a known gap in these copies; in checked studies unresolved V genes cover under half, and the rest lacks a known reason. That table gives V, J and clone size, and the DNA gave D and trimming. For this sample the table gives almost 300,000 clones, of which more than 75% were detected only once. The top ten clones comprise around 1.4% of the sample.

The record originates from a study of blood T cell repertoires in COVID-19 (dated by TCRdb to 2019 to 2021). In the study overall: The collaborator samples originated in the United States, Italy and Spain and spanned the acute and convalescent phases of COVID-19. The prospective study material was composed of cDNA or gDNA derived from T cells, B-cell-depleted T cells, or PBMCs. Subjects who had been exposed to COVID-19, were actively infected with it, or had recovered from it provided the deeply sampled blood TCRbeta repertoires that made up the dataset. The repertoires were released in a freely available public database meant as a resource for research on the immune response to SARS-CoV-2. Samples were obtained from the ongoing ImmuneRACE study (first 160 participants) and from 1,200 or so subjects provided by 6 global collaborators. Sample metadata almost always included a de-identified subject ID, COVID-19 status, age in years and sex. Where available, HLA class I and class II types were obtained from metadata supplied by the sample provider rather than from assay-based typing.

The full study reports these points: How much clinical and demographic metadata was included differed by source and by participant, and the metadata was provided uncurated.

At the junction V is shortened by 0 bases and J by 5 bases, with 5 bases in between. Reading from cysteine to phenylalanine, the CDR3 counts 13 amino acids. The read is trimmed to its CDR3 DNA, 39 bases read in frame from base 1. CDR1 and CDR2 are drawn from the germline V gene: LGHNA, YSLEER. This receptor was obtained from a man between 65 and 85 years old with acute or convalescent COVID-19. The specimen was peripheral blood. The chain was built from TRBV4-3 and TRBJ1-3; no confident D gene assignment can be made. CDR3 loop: CASSQDLRNTIYF. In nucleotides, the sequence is TGCGCCAGCAGCCAAGATTTAAGAAACACCATATATTTT.